A selection of T cell receptor beta chains follows, all from one sample in a study of blood T cell repertoires in COVID-19. Method: immunoSEQ multiplex PCR; TCRdb's copy keeps in-frame clones and lacks some. The repertoire holds about 140,000 clones, with around 88% as singletons. The material sequenced was peripheral blood. These receptors were taken from a woman aged 55 to 70 with acute or convalescent COVID-19. Both conserved end residues are part of each CDR3. A D gene is named only where the DNA matches it firmly. The size entry is marked missing in some rows and otherwise reads once, few, many or a size class.

j_call v_call d_call clone_size cdr3_length cdr3_aa cdr3_nt
TRBJ2-1 TRBV28 . . 17 CASSLERGFSSYNEQFF TGTGCCAGCAGTTTAGAACGGGGGTTCAGCTCCTACAATGAGCAGTTCTTC
TRBJ1-6 TRBV11-2 TRBD1 . 18 CASSRDRAPRERNSPLHF TGTGCCAGCAGCCGGGACAGAGCGCCCCGTGAGCGGAATTCACCCCTCCACTTT
TRBJ2-2 TRBV2 TRBD1 once 15 CASSPWDRGPGELFF TGTGCCAGCAGTCCTTGGGACAGGGGGCCCGGGGAGCTGTTTTTT
TRBJ1-2 TRBV5-1 . . 17 CASSLSLARGQDYGYTF TGCGCCAGCAGCCTCTCCTTGGCCCGGGGTCAGGACTATGGCTACACCTTC
TRBJ1-4 TRBV2 . . 13 CASTELPNEKLFF TGTGCCAGCACCGAGCTCCCTAATGAAAAACTGTTTTTT
TRBJ2-7 TRBV6-4 . once 13 CARTGSGAYEQYF TGTGCCAGGACAGGGTCGGGGGCCTACGAGCAGTACTTC
TRBJ2-1 TRBV7-9 . few 15 CASSSRPGSYNEQFF TGTGCCAGCAGCTCCCGTCCCGGCTCCTACAATGAGCAGTTCTTC
TRBJ2-5 TRBV5-1 TRBD2 few 15 CASSTLGGIGETQYF TGCGCCAGCAGCACCCTCGGGGGGATCGGTGAGACCCAGTACTTC
TRBJ1-1 TRBV6-5 . . 14 CASSYRGGVAEAFF TGTGCCAGCAGTTACCGAGGGGGGGTGGCTGAAGCTTTCTTT
TRBJ2-1 TRBV3-1/TRBV3-2 TRBD2 . 14 CAVQRGGTYNEQFF TGTGCCGTCCAACGGGGGGGCACCTACAATGAGCAGTTCTTC
TRBJ2-2 TRBV7-3 TRBD2 . 18 CASSLIGATSGGTGELFF TGTGCCAGCAGCTTAATCGGGGCGACTAGCGGGGGCACCGGGGAGCTGTTTTTT
TRBJ1-5 TRBV19 . . 14 CASSIAQGWQPQHF TGTGCCAGTAGTATTGCACAGGGATGGCAGCCCCAGCATTTT
TRBJ1-1 TRBV19 . . 16 CASSIGEPIMNTEAFF TGTGCCAGTAGTATCGGGGAGCCCATTATGAACACTGAAGCTTTCTTT
TRBJ2-7 TRBV5-1 . few 13 CASSFTVRNEQYF TGCGCCAGCAGCTTTACAGTAAGGAACGAGCAGTACTTC
TRBJ1-2 TRBV11-2 . . 13 CASSPNPGKGYTF TGTGCCAGCAGCCCCAACCCCGGGAAAGGCTACACCTTC
TRBJ1-2 TRBV7-2 . . 14 CASSLANWPPGYTF TGTGCCAGCAGCTTAGCAAATTGGCCCCCTGGCTACACCTTC
TRBJ1-4 TRBV4-3 TRBD1 . 15 CASSLATGSKEKLFF TGCGCCAGCAGCCTAGCGACAGGGAGTAAAGAAAAACTGTTTTTT
TRBJ2-7 TRBV14 TRBD1 . 14 CASSQGTGTTNQYF TGTGCCAGCAGCCAAGGGACAGGGACCACGAACCAGTACTTC
TRBJ1-2 TRBV2 . . 13 CASSFSDRAGYTF TGTGCCAGCAGTTTTTCTGACAGAGCTGGCTACACCTTC
TRBJ2-2 TRBV5-1 TRBD2 . 17 CASSLSLAGGNTGELFF TGCGCCAGCAGCTTGTCCCTAGCGGGGGGAAACACCGGGGAGCTGTTTTTT
TRBJ1-1 TRBV24-1 . . 13 CATKGGVNTEAFF TGTGCCACCAAAGGGGGAGTGAACACTGAAGCTTTCTTT
TRBJ1-2 TRBV2 . . 14 CASSEGTVSYGYTF TGTGCCAGCAGTGAAGGGACAGTATCCTATGGCTACACCTTC
TRBJ1-1 TRBV30 . . 13 CASTRAGGFEAFF TGTGCCTCTACCCGAGCGGGGGGCTTTGAAGCTTTCTTT
TRBJ1-4 TRBV2 . . 16 CASRAWTDTTNEKLFF TGTGCCAGCAGAGCCTGGACGGACACAACTAATGAAAAACTGTTTTTT
TRBJ2-6 TRBV7-3 TRBD1 . 17 CASSSPGTASGANVLTF TGTGCCAGCAGCTCTCCCGGGACAGCCTCTGGGGCCAACGTCCTGACTTTC
TRBJ1-1 TRBV7-9 . once 13 CASSQEVEWLAFF TGTGCCAGCAGCCAAGAGGTAGAATGGTTAGCTTTCTTT
TRBJ1-1 TRBV9 . . 16 CASSAQPTAMNTEAFF TGTGCCAGCAGCGCCCAACCGACAGCGATGAACACTGAAGCTTTCTTT
TRBJ1-1 TRBV6-2/TRBV6-3 . . 12 CASSEEDTEAFF TGTGCCAGCAGTGAGGAGGACACTGAAGCTTTCTTT
TRBJ1-5 TRBV3-1/TRBV3-2 . . 16 CASSQDSRADNQPQHF TGTGCCAGCAGCCAAGATAGCAGGGCCGACAATCAGCCCCAGCATTTT
TRBJ1-6 TRBV9 . . 14 CASSVRGENSPLHF TGTGCCAGCAGCGTCAGGGGAGAGAATTCACCCCTCCACTTT
TRBJ1-3 TRBV14 . once 16 CASSQAGPSSGNTIYF TGTGCCAGCAGCCAAGCTGGGCCCAGCTCTGGAAACACCATATATTTT
TRBJ2-5 TRBV28 TRBD1 . 17 CASSLGWGTGAQETQYF TGTGCCAGCAGTTTGGGCTGGGGGACAGGGGCTCAAGAGACCCAGTACTTC
TRBJ2-1 TRBV5-1 TRBD1 . 15 CASSLDGGQYNEQFF TGCGCCAGCAGCTTGGATGGGGGACAGTACAATGAGCAGTTCTTC
TRBJ1-2 TRBV28 TRBD1 . 13 CASSDRVGYGYTF TGTGCCAGCAGCGACAGGGTGGGCTATGGCTACACCTTC
TRBJ2-1 TRBV5-5 TRBD1 . 15 CASSPGTVPGNEQFF TGTGCCAGCAGCCCTGGGACAGTTCCGGGAAATGAGCAGTTCTTC
TRBJ1-2 TRBV7-3 . . 15 CASSLGTGERSGYTF TGTGCCAGCAGCCTAGGCACTGGAGAGAGGTCTGGCTACACCTTC
TRBJ1-2 TRBV7-2 . . 14 CASSPGTTFYGYTF TGTGCCAGCAGCCCCGGGACAACCTTCTATGGCTACACCTTC
TRBJ1-1 TRBV7-3 . . 14 CASSAGSVNTEAFF TGTGCCAGCAGCGCCGGGTCAGTCAACACTGAAGCTTTCTTT
TRBJ1-3 TRBV6-5 . . 16 CASSYRQGGRGNTIYF TGTGCCAGCAGTTACCGGCAGGGAGGTCGTGGAAACACCATATATTTT
TRBJ2-1 TRBV4-3 . . 17 CASSQSNIGTGKYEQFF TGCGCCAGCAGCCAAAGTAACATCGGTACAGGGAAGTATGAGCAGTTCTTC
TRBJ1-2 TRBV28 TRBD1 . 15 CASSPATGKKGGYTF TGTGCCAGCAGTCCCGCGACAGGGAAAAAAGGTGGCTACACCTTC
TRBJ2-1 TRBV6-5 TRBD2 . 15 CASSYSGSGGFEQFF TGTGCCAGCAGTTACTCGGGTAGCGGGGGATTTGAGCAGTTCTTC
TRBJ1-3 TRBV28 TRBD1 . 19 CANISPRDRDSDSGNTIYF TGTGCCAACATCTCTCCCAGGGACAGGGACTCCGACTCTGGAAACACCATATATTTT
TRBJ1-2 TRBV10-3 . . 10 CATQDYGYTF TGTGCCACGCAGGACTATGGCTACACCTTC
TRBJ1-1 TRBV7-2 . . 13 CASSLDRNTEAFF TGTGCCAGCAGCTTAGACAGGAACACTGAAGCTTTCTTT
TRBJ1-2 TRBV12-3/TRBV12-4 TRBD1 . 13 CASSPRTGYGYTF TGTGCCAGCAGCCCCAGGACAGGCTATGGCTACACCTTC
TRBJ1-4 TRBV4-2 TRBD1 . 15 CASSQDGTENEKLFF TGTGCCAGCAGCCAAGACGGGACAGAAAATGAAAAACTGTTTTTT
TRBJ1-1 TRBV2 TRBD1 . 13 CASRVQGQAEAFF TGTGCCAGCAGGGTTCAGGGACAGGCTGAAGCTTTCTTT
TRBJ1-1 TRBV4-2 . few 17 CASSQEGAGEERLEAFF TGTGCCAGCAGCCAAGAGGGGGCGGGGGAAGAACGGCTGGAAGCTTTCTTT
TRBJ1-2 TRBV27 . . 14 CASSSSRGRRGYTF TGTGCCAGCAGTTCCTCCCGCGGGAGACGGGGCTACACCTTC
TRBJ2-1 TRBV6-1 TRBD1 once 17 CASSEASDRGPIGEQFF TGTGCCAGCAGTGAAGCCTCTGACAGGGGCCCGATCGGTGAGCAGTTCTTC